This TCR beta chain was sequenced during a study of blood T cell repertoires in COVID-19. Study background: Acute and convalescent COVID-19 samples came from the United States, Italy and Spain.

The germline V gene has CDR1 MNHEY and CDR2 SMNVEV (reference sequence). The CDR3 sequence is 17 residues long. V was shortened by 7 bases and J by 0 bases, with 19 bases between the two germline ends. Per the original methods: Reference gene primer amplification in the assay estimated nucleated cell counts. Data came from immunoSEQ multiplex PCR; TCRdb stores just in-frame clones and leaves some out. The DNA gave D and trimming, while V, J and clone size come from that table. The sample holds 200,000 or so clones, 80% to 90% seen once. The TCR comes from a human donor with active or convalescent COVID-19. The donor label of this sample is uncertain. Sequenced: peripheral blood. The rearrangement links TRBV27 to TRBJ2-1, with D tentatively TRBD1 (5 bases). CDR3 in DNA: TGTGCCAGCAATCCACGGACATTTTCCAGCTCCTACAATGAGCAGTTCTTC. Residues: CASNPRTFSSSYNEQFF.